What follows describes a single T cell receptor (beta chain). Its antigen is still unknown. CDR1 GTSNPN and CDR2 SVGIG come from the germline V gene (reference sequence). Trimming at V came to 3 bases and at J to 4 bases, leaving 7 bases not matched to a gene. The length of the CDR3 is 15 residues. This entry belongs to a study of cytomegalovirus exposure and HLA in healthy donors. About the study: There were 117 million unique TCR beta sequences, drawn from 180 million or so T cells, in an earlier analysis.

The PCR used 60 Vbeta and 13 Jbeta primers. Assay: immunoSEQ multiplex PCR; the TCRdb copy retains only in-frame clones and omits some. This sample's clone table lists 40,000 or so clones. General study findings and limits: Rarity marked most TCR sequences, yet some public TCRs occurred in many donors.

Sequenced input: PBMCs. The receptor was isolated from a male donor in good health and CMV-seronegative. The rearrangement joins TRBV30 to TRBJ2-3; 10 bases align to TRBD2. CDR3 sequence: CAWRGLARPADTQYF. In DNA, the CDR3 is TGTGCCTGGAGGGGACTAGCGCGACCAGCAGATACGCAGTATTTT.